The 21 T cell receptor beta chains reported below all come from one sample, sequenced in a study of T cell responses to AZD1222 COVID-19 vaccine. Assay: immunoSEQ multiplex PCR; the TCRdb copy retains only in-frame clones and omits some. The table has some 130,000 clones, around nine tenths seen once. Sample: peripheral blood, taken on day 0 of AZD1222 vaccination. These receptor sequences come from an adult in good health.

The chain uses TRBV5-4 and TRBJ2-3, with TRBD2 identical over 7 bases. V lost 1 base and J lost 2; bases outside the gene matches: 7. The length of the CDR3 is 16 residues. From germline, CDR1 is SGHNT and CDR2 YYREEE (reference sequence). In DNA form, the CDR3 reads TGTGCCAGCAGCTTGTTGGGGGGGAGCTTCACAGATACGCAGTATTTT. Translating gives CASSLLGGSFTDTQYF.

This clone is a singleton in its sample. The chain employs TRBV6-2 or TRBV6-3 and TRBJ2-7, with TRBD1 matching over 9 bases. Germline CDR1 and CDR2: MNHEY and SVGEGT. CDR3 length equals 14 residues. J lost 6 bases, V lost 6 bases, and 9 bases had no gene match. The CDR3 spells CASRYPGQGREQYF. The CDR3 DNA reads as TGTGCCAGCAGATACCCGGGACAGGGACGCGAGCAGTACTTC.

This chain connects TRBV12-5 to TRBJ1-1; D is uncertain. CDR1 is LGHNT, CDR2 FRNRAP, per germline. The CDR3 is 12 residues long. The V and J ends lost 1 base and 3 bases respectively, with 3 bases between them. The CDR3 region is CASGLAYTEAFF. Here the CDR3 DNA reads TGTGCTAGTGGTTTGGCGTACACTGAAGCTTTCTTT.

The chain links TRBV7-2 to TRBJ2-2, with TRBD2 identical over 9 bases. The CDR3 consists of 20 residues. Trimming at V came to 0 bases and at J to 3 bases, leaving 14 bases not matched to a gene. The germline CDR1 and CDR2 sequences are SGHTA and FQGNSA. CDR3 sequence: CASSLALGLAPRGDTGELFF. Written as DNA, the CDR3 is TGTGCCAGCAGCTTAGCGCTAGGACTAGCGCCCCGCGGGGACACCGGGGAGCTGTTTTTT.

The CDR3 protein is CASSKVVGATNEKLFF. In DNA, the CDR3 is TGTGCCAGCAGCAAAGTGGTCGGAGCAACTAATGAAAAACTGTTTTTT. The V gene is TRBV4-2, the J gene TRBJ1-4; D is uncertain. This CDR3 has 16 residues. Germline V CDR1 and CDR2: LGHNA, YNFKEQ. The ends were cut back, 5 bases at V and 0 bases at J, with 13 bases in the middle.

This chain joins TRBV11-2 and TRBJ2-7, with D possibly called TRBD1 or TRBD2 (5 bases each). V dropped 3 bases and J dropped 2 bases, with 14 bases sitting between them. This CDR3 comprises 15 residues. CDR1 and CDR2 (germline): SGHAT, FQNNGV. The CDR3 region has the DNA TGTGCCAGCAGCTTCATCGGGGCGCATACCTACGAGCAGTACTTC. Residues: CASSFIGAHTYEQYF. The entire variable domain, with the rest obtained from reference TRBV11-2 and TRBJ2-7, is as follows: EAGVAQSPRYKIIEKRQSVAFWCNPISGHATLYWYQQILGQGPKLLIQFQNNGVVDDSQLPKDRFSAERLKGVDSTLKIQPAKLEDSAVYLCASSFIGAHTYEQYFGPGTRLTVT.

The genes are TRBV4-3 and TRBJ1-2, with D maybe TRBD1 (6 bases). In germline, CDR1 is LGHNA, CDR2 YSLEER. Between the trimmed V and J ends, which lost 0 bases and 4 bases, there was a span of 9 bases. The CDR3 contains 14 residues. Here the CDR3 DNA reads TGCGCCAGCAGCCAAGATGACAGGACCTATGGCTACACCTTC. Protein sequence: CASSQDDRTYGYTF.

J is TRBJ2-6 and V is TRBV27; D remains unclear. Trimming shortened V by 2 bases and J by 0 bases, and 8 bases separated the two germline ends. The CDR3 has 16 residues. The germline gives CDR1 MNHEY, CDR2 SMNVEV (reference sequence). CDR3 protein: CASSLAANSGANVLTF. The CDR3, as DNA: TGTGCCAGCAGTTTAGCAGCGAACTCTGGGGCCAACGTCCTGACTTTC.

This clone was observed a few times. The genes are TRBV6-2 or TRBV6-3 and TRBJ1-2, with a tentative D call TRBD1 (5 bases). The CDR3 covers 14 residues. Germline V gives CDR1 MNHEY, CDR2 SVGEGT. The V end was cut by 6 bases, the J end by 3 bases, with 14 bases between. In nucleotides, the CDR3 is TGTGCCAGCAGCCACCGGGACGGTCACTATGGCTACACCTTC. Protein: CASSHRDGHYGYTF.

The rearrangement links TRBV18 to TRBJ1-2; D might be TRBD1 (5 bases). In germline, CDR1 is KGHSH, CDR2 LQKENI. V was cut by 0 bases and J by 5 bases, with 13 bases left in between. The CDR3 extends over 15 amino acids. The CDR3 loop is CASSPPEGMGYGYTF. The CDR3 bases are TGTGCCAGCTCACCACCGGAGGGGATGGGTTATGGCTACACCTTC.

Only a few counts were recorded for this clone. This chain links TRBV7-2 with TRBJ1-1; D is unresolved. Trimming removed 4 bases at V and 1 base at J, with 10 bases between. This CDR3 comprises 14 residues. The germline V gene encodes CDR1 SGHTA and CDR2 FQGNSA. CDR3 sequence reads: CASSYSKENTEAFF. The CDR3 nucleotides are TGTGCCAGCAGCTACTCTAAAGAGAACACTGAAGCTTTCTTT.

The V gene is TRBV12-3 or TRBV12-4, the J gene TRBJ2-3, with D hard to call. The V gene lost 7 bases and the J gene lost 2 bases, with 10 bases spanning the gap. There are 13 residues in the CDR3. The CDR3 loop reads CASMDGITDTQYF. The CDR3 DNA follows: TGTGCCAGCATGGACGGAATCACAGATACGCAGTATTTT.

The chain combines TRBV29-1 with TRBJ2-1, with D maybe TRBD2 (6 bases). Per germline, CDR1 SQVTM and CDR2 ANQGSEA. There are 18 residues in the CDR3. The ends were cut back, 6 bases at V and 4 bases at J, with 28 bases in the middle. The CDR3 region is CSVVAGSETFFGYNEQFF. CDR3 nucleotide sequence: TGCAGCGTCGTCGCGGGGTCTGAAACATTCTTCGGTTACAATGAGCAGTTCTTC.

The genes are TRBV19 and TRBJ2-2, with 7 bases fitting TRBD1. J was trimmed by 5 bases and V by 7 bases; bases with no gene match: 10. CDR3 length: 15 amino acids. In germline, CDR1 is LNHDA, CDR2 SQIVND (reference sequence). In nucleotides, the CDR3 is TGTGCCAGTATAGGCCCAGGGGGATATACCGGGGAGCTGTTTTTT. Translation gives CASIGPGGYTGELFF.

This clone was observed a few times. The chain links TRBV7-8 to TRBJ2-7, with D possibly TRBD1 on 6 matching bases. Trimming removed 5 bases at V and 3 bases at J, with 20 bases between. Germline V gene sequence: CDR1 SGHVS, CDR2 FQNEAQ. The CDR3 covers 16 residues. DNA of the CDR3: TGTGCCAGCAGCCCACATCAGGGGATCGGGTTCTACGAGCAGTACTTC. Translated, it gives CASSPHQGIGFYEQYF.

The V call is TRBV2, the J call TRBJ2-3, with a possible D match to TRBD2 (7 bases). V was trimmed by 7 bases and J by 7 bases, leaving 21 bases between them. Germline V gives CDR1 SNHLY, CDR2 FYNNEI. This CDR3 is built from 15 residues. As DNA, the CDR3 is TGTGCCAGCACCCTAGGGGGGGGAGAGCGGAATACGCAGTATTTT. This translates into CASTLGGGERNTQYF.

The chain uses TRBV6-2 or TRBV6-3 and TRBJ2-2, with D perhaps TRBD1 (6 bases). CDR3 size: 16 residues. The V gene lost 3 bases and the J gene lost 4 bases, with 15 bases spanning the gap. Germline assignment: CDR1 MNHEY and CDR2 SVGEGT. This CDR3 reads CASSYLTGKSTGELFF. CDR3 sequence (DNA): TGTGCCAGCAGTTATCTCACAGGGAAATCCACCGGGGAGCTGTTTTTT.

CDR3 protein: CASSSSRGEYSRTNYGYTF. The DNA for the CDR3 is TGTGCCAGCAGCTCGAGCCGGGGGGAGTATAGCCGGACTAACTATGGCTACACCTTC. This chain connects TRBV11-2 to TRBJ1-2; perhaps TRBD1 as D (5 bases). Germline V gives CDR1 SGHAT, CDR2 FQNNGV. Trimming took 4 bases from V and 0 from J, leaving 24 bases between them. The CDR3 covers 19 residues.

The chain recombines TRBV14 with TRBJ2-3; D remains ambiguous. CDR3 size: 16 residues. Germline V gene sequence: CDR1 SGHDN, CDR2 FVKESK. Trimming stripped 5 bases from V and 8 bases from J, with 23 bases between. The CDR3 nucleotides are TGTGCCAGCAGCTCCCAGGCCCAGAGGTACGAGAGTACGCAGTATTTT. Encoded protein: CASSSQAQRYESTQYF.

This chain uses TRBV13 with TRBJ2-7; 7 bases align to TRBD2. CDR1 is PRHDT, CDR2 FYEKMQ, per germline (reference sequence). V dropped 5 bases and J dropped 0; count of bases not matched to a gene: 7. The CDR3 length is 15 residues. CDR3 region: CASSEAGTLSYEQYF. CDR3 DNA: TGTGCCAGCAGCGAAGCGGGGACCCTCTCCTACGAGCAGTACTTC.

The genes are TRBV11-3 and TRBJ2-7; D may be TRBD1 or TRBD2 (5 bases each). The ends were cut back, 5 bases at V and 6 bases at J, with 14 bases in the middle. The CDR3 is made up of 13 amino acids. CDR1 is SGHNT, CDR2 YENEEA, per germline. CDR3 nucleotides: TGTGCCAGCAGCCCGGATAGAGGGGTCGAGCAGTACTTC. Protein: CASSPDRGVEQYF.